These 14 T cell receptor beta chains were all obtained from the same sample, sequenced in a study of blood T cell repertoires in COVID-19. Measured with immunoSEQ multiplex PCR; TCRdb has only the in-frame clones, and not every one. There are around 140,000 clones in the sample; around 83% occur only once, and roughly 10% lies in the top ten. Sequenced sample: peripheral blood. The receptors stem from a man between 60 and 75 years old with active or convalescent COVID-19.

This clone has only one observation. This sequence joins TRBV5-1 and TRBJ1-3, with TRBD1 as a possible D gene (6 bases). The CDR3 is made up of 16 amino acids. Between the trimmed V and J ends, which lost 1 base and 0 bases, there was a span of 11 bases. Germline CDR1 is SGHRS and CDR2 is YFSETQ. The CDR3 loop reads CASSLLQGSSGNTIYF. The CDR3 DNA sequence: TGCGCCAGCAGCTTGCTACAGGGAAGCTCTGGAAACACCATATATTTT.

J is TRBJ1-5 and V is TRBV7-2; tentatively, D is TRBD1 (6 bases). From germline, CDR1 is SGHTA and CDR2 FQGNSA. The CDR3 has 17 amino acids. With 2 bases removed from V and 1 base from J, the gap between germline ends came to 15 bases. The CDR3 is CASSLSGGQGSNQPQHF. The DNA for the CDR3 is TGTGCCAGCAGCTTATCGGGGGGCCAGGGAAGCAATCAGCCCCAGCATTTT.

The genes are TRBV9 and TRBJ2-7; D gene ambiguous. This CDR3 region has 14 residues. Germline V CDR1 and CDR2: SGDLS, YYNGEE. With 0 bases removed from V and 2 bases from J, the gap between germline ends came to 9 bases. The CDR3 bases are TGTGCCAGCAGCGTAGAAGAACTCCCCTACGAGCAGTACTTC. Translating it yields CASSVEELPYEQYF.

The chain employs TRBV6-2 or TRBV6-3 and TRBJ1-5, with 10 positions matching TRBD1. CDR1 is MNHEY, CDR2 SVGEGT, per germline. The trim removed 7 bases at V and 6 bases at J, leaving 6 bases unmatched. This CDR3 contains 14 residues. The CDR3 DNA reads TGTGCCAGCACCCCCGGACAGGGGGTTCAGCCCCAGCATTTT. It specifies CASTPGQGVQPQHF.

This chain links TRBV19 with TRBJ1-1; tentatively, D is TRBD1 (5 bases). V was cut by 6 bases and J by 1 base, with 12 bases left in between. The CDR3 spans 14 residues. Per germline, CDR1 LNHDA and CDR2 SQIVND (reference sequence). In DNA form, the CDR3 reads TGTGCCAGTAGGCGGGGCGGAAGGAACACTGAAGCTTTCTTT. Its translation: CASRRGGRNTEAFF.

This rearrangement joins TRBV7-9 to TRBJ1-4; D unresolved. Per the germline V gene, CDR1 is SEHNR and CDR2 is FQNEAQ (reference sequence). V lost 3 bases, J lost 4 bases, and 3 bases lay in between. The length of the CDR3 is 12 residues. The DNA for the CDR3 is TGTGCCAGCAGCTTCGGTAATGAAAAACTGTTTTTT. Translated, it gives CASSFGNEKLFF.

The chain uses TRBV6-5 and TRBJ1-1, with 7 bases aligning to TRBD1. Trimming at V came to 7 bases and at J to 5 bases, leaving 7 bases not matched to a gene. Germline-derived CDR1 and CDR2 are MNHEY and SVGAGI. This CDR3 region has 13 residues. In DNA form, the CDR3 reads TGTGCCAGCACCGGGACAGAGGGTACTGAAGCTTTCTTT. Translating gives CASTGTEGTEAFF.

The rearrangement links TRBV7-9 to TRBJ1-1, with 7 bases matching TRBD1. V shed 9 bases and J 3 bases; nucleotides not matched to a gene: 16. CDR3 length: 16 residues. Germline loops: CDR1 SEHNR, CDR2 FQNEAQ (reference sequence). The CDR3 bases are TGTGCCAGTAACAAACCGGGACAGCGTCTGGACACTGAAGCTTTCTTT. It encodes CASNKPGQRLDTEAFF.

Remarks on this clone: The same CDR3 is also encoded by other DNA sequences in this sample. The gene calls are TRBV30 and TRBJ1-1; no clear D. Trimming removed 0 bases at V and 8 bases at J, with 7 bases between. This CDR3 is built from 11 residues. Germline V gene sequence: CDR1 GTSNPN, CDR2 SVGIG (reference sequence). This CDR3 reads CAWSVLGEAFF. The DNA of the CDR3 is TGTGCCTGGAGTGTACTAGGGGAAGCTTTCTTT.

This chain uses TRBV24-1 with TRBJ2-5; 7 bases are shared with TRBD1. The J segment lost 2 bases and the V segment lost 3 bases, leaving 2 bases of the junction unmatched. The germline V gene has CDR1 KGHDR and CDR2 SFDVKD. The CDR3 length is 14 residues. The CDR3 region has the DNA TGTGCCACCAGTGATAACAGGGGTCAAGAGACCCAGTACTTC. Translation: CATSDNRGQETQYF.

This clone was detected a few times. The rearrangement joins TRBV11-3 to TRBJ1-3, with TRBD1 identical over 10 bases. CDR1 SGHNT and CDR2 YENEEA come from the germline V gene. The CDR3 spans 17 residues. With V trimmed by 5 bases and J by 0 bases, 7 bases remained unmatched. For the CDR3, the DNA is TGTGCCAGCAGCCCGTGGACAGGGGGAGGCTCTGGAAACACCATATATTTT. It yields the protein CASSPWTGGGSGNTIYF. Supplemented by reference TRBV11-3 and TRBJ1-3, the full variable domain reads EAGVVQSPRYKIIEKKQPVAFWCNPISGHNTLYWYLQNLGQGPELLIRYENEEAVDDSQLPKDRFSAERLKGVDSTLKIQPAELGDSAVYLCASSPWTGGGSGNTIYFGEGSWLTVV.

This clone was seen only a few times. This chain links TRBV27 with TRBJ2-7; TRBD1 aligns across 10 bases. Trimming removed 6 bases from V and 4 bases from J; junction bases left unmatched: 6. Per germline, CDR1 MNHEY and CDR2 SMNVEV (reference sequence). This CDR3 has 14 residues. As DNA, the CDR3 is TGTGCCAGCAGCCCGGGACAGGGGACTTACGAGCAGTACTTC. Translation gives CASSPGQGTYEQYF.

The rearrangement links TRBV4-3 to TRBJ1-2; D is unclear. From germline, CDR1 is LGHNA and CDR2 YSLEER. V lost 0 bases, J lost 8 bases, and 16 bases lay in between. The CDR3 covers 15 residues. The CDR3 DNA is TGCGCCAGCAGCCAAGAACTAAATCTCCCGTGGGGCTACACCTTC. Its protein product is CASSQELNLPWGYTF.

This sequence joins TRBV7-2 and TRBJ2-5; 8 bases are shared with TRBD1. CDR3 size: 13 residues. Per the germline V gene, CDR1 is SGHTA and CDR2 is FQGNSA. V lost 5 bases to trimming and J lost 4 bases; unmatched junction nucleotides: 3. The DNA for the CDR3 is TGTGCCAGCAGCCCGGACAGGGCAGAGACCCAGTACTTC. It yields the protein CASSPDRAETQYF. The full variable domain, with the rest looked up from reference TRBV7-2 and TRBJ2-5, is GAGVSQSPSNKVTEKGKDVELRCDPISGHTALYWYRQSLGQGLEFLIYFQGNSAPDKSGLPSDRFSAERTGGSVSTLTIQRTQQEDSAVYLCASSPDRAETQYFGPGTRLLVL.